The rows below give T cell receptor beta chains drawn from one sample of a study of Tregs in tolerant kidney transplant recipients. Assay used: immunoSEQ multiplex PCR; TCRdb lists only in-frame clones, some missing. The sample yields roughly 250,000 clones, more than 65% seen once. Sequencing was performed on CD4+ T cells from blood. The source is a human donor in good health. The CDR3 runs from the conserved cysteine through the conserved F or W. A D gene is named only where the DNA matches it firmly. The size field is filled for only some rows; it gives once, few, many or a size class.

clone_size d_call j_call v_call cdr3_aa cdr3_nt
NA NA TRBJ2-7 TRBV4-1 CASSSQGYEQYF TGCGCCAGCAGCTCCCAGGGTTACGAGCAGTACTTC
once NA TRBJ1-2 TRBV5-6 CASSWPGGYFGYTF TGTGCCAGCAGCTGGCCGGGGGGGTATTTCGGCTACACCTTC
NA TRBD1 TRBJ2-7 TRBV2 CASRATGGSYEQYF TGTGCCAGCAGGGCGACAGGGGGCTCCTACGAGCAGTACTTC
once NA TRBJ1-2 TRBV6-6 CASSYYRAGNGYTF TGTGCCAGCAGTTACTATCGAGCCGGGAATGGCTACACCTTC
NA NA TRBJ1-2 TRBV11-3 CASSLKGDGGYYGYTF TGTGCCAGCAGCTTAAAGGGGGACGGTGGCTACTATGGCTACACCTTC
NA NA TRBJ1-1 TRBV9 CASSVEPTGNTEAFF TGTGCCAGCAGCGTAGAACCCACAGGGAACACTGAAGCTTTCTTT
once NA TRBJ2-1 TRBV18 CASSPVLRGNEQFF TGTGCCAGCTCACCCGTACTGCGTGGGAATGAGCAGTTCTTC
NA TRBD1 TRBJ1-1 TRBV6-6 CASRERQGHTEAFF TGTGCCAGCAGAGAAAGACAGGGCCACACTGAAGCTTTCTTT
NA NA TRBJ2-3 TRBV6-6 CASSYDRTLDTQYF TGTGCCAGCAGTTACGATCGGACATTGGATACGCAGTATTTT
NA TRBD1 TRBJ1-2 TRBV19 CASSTLDRAVYGYTF TGTGCCAGTAGTACCCTCGACAGGGCCGTCTATGGCTACACCTTC
once NA TRBJ2-7 TRBV14 CASSQGERSDYEQYF TGTGCCAGCAGCCAAGGGGAACGAAGCGACTACGAGCAGTACTTC
NA TRBD2 TRBJ2-7 TRBV7-3 CASSPWAASGAYEQYF TGTGCCAGCAGCCCCTGGGCGGCTAGCGGGGCGTACGAGCAGTACTTC
once NA TRBJ1-4 TRBV9 CASSPTQGRVPGKLFF TGTGCCAGCAGCCCCACCCAAGGGAGGGTCCCAGGAAAACTGTTTTTT
NA NA TRBJ2-1 TRBV7-2 CASSLKPREQFF TGTGCCAGCAGCTTGAAACCCAGAGAGCAGTTCTTC
NA TRBD1 TRBJ1-1 TRBV4-2 CASSLTGAGTEAFF TGTGCCAGCAGCCTGACAGGGGCGGGCACTGAAGCTTTCTTT
NA TRBD1 TRBJ2-2 TRBV11-2 CASSLQQGTNTGELFF TGTGCCAGCAGCTTACAACAGGGGACGAACACCGGGGAGCTGTTTTTT
NA TRBD2 TRBJ2-1 TRBV5-1 CASSFQPATSGRADEQFF TGCGCCAGCAGCTTCCAACCAGCAACTAGCGGGAGGGCGGATGAGCAGTTCTTC
NA NA TRBJ2-7 TRBV7-6 CASSLEGSALPYEQYF TGTGCCAGCAGCTTAGAGGGTAGCGCCCTCCCCTACGAGCAGTACTTC
NA NA TRBJ2-3 TRBV19 CASSATGSFTDTQYF TGTGCCAGTAGTGCGACAGGTAGTTTCACAGATACGCAGTATTTT
NA NA TRBJ2-2 TRBV5-5 CASTRAGPTGELFF TGTGCCAGCACCCGGGCTGGGCCCACCGGGGAGCTGTTTTTT
NA NA TRBJ1-1 TRBV7-9 CASSPEWNEAFF TGTGCCAGCAGCCCCGAGTGGAATGAAGCTTTCTTT
NA NA TRBJ2-4 TRBV30 CAWSGGAKNIQYF TGTGCCTGGAGTGGGGGTGCCAAAAACATTCAGTACTTC
NA NA TRBJ1-1 TRBV14 CASSRGNSNTEAFF TGTGCCAGCAGCAGAGGTAACAGCAACACTGAAGCTTTCTTT
NA NA TRBJ2-1 TRBV4-2 CASSLVAGSYNEQFF TGTGCCAGCAGCCTGGTTGCGGGCTCCTACAATGAGCAGTTCTTC
NA NA TRBJ2-5 TRBV7-2 CASSLAPQETQYF TGTGCCAGCAGCTTAGCTCCCCAAGAGACCCAGTACTTC
NA TRBD1 TRBJ1-1 TRBV6-5 CASSFPGTGNTEAFF TGTGCCAGCAGTTTCCCCGGGACAGGGAACACTGAAGCTTTCTTT
few TRBD2 TRBJ2-3 TRBV5-1 CASSSGGSSGVTDTQYF TGCGCCAGCAGCTCCGGCGGTTCTAGCGGGGTTACAGATACGCAGTATTTT
NA NA TRBJ2-1 TRBV4-1 CASSEEDRPLNNEQFF TGCGCCAGCAGCGAAGAGGACAGACCTCTTAACAATGAGCAGTTCTTC
NA NA TRBJ1-1 TRBV14 CASSQKGKGIPEAFF TGTGCCAGCAGCCAAAAGGGCAAAGGAATCCCTGAAGCTTTCTTT
once NA TRBJ2-3 TRBV18 CASSSTDTQYF TGTGCCAGCTCAAGCACAGATACGCAGTATTTT
NA NA TRBJ2-7 TRBV27 CASSLHGAPTLSYEQYF TGTGCCAGCAGTTTGCACGGGGCGCCCACCCTTTCCTACGAGCAGTACTTC
NA NA TRBJ1-5 TRBV19 CASSPSREGLGFYSNQPQHF TGTGCCAGTAGTCCCTCGAGGGAGGGACTAGGGTTTTATAGCAATCAGCCCCAGCATTTT
NA TRBD1 TRBJ2-7 TRBV6-1 CASSKDRGPYEQYF TGTGCCAGCAGTAAGGACAGGGGGCCCTACGAGCAGTACTTC
NA NA TRBJ2-6 TRBV5-1 CASSDNRAGANVLTF TGCGCCAGCAGCGACAACAGGGCTGGGGCCAACGTCCTGACTTTC
NA TRBD1 TRBJ2-7 TRBV6-5 CASRGQGGEQYF TGTGCCAGCAGAGGACAGGGGGGAGAGCAGTACTTC
NA TRBD1 TRBJ2-7 TRBV10-2 CASSPSEGAYYEQYF TGCGCCAGCAGTCCTTCCGAGGGGGCCTATTACGAGCAGTACTTC
once NA TRBJ2-7 TRBV19 CASSKDSGATYEQYF TGTGCCAGTAGTAAAGATAGCGGAGCGACCTACGAGCAGTACTTC
NA NA TRBJ1-6 TRBV6-1 CASSAFSIPTPNSPLHF TGTGCCAGCAGTGCTTTTAGTATTCCCACTCCTAATTCACCCCTCCACTTT
NA TRBD1 TRBJ1-5 TRBV5-1 CASSRDRDQPQHF TGCGCCAGCAGCCGGGACAGGGATCAGCCCCAGCATTTT
NA TRBD1 TRBJ1-3 TRBV4-1 CASRQHEPRQGVSSGNTIYF TGCGCCAGCAGACAACACGAACCCAGACAGGGGGTGAGCTCTGGAAACACCATATATTTT
NA NA TRBJ2-3 TRBV11-2 CASSLVGRGATDTQYF TGTGCCAGCAGCTTAGTGGGTCGGGGGGCTACAGATACGCAGTATTTT
NA TRBD1 TRBJ2-3 TRBV6-6 CASSLQGRTDTQYF TGTGCCAGCAGTTTACAGGGGCGCACAGATACGCAGTATTTT
NA NA TRBJ1-1 TRBV9 CASSVHRSLPQALLNTEAFF TGTGCCAGCAGCGTACACCGGTCTCTTCCGCAGGCCCTCCTGAACACTGAAGCTTTCTTT
NA NA TRBJ2-1 TRBV2 CASSDGITYNEQFF TGTGCCAGCAGTGACGGGATAACCTACAATGAGCAGTTCTTC